The present entry profiles one TCR beta chain with its context. The antigen this receptor binds is unknown. No base quality values were provided; no much bigger clone lies one nucleotide off. The data originate from a study of blood T cell repertoires in COVID-19 (dated by TCRdb to the early 2020s). Looking at the study overall: Collaborator samples came from the United States, Italy and Spain and covered acute and convalescent phases of COVID-19. The prospective study material was composed of cDNA or gDNA derived from T cells, B-cell-depleted T cells, or PBMCs. The dataset comprised deeply sampled blood TCRbeta repertoires from subjects exposed to, actively infected with, or recovered from COVID-19. A freely available public database, intended as a resource for researchers studying the immune response to SARS-CoV-2, is where the repertoires were released. Samples were obtained from the ongoing ImmuneRACE study (first 160 participants) and from over 1,000 subjects provided by 6 global collaborators. Sample metadata almost always included a de-identified subject ID, COVID-19 status, age in years and sex. HLA class I and class II types, where available, came from metadata supplied by the sample provider rather than from assay-based typing.

Participants in the prospective study were enrolled through a virtual design, were aged about 18 to 90 years, and lived in approximately 24 United States geographic areas. To assign participants to cohorts, the prospective study relied on clinical history that participants themselves reported in a screening survey and a study questionnaire. Recovered participants in ImmuneRACE Cohort 3 were defined by two consecutive negative NP/OP PCR tests, clearance by a healthcare professional, or resolution of symptoms. Mobile phlebotomists in the prospective study collected whole blood, serum and a nasopharyngeal or oropharyngeal swab from every participant. Additional blood draws and questionnaires over a 2-month period could optionally be provided by prospective study participants. Before DNA extraction, blood samples from the prospective study were shipped at room temperature or frozen. The immunoSEQ Assay, a bias-controlled multiplex PCR, was used to amplify TCRbeta CDR3 regions from genomic DNA. Regarding the original processing steps: Nucleated cell counts per sample were estimated from amplification of reference gene primers within the assay. Sequence reads were collapsed and filtered to measure the absolute abundance of every unique TCRbeta CDR3 rearrangement. For each sample, productive Simpson clonality was calculated as the square root of Simpson's diversity index over productive rearrangements. TCRdb retrieved this table from immuneACCESS and kept in-frame rearrangements only. Not all clones are present; in checked studies, unresolved V genes account for under half, and no reason is known for the remainder. V, J and clone size reflect that table, while D and trimming were determined from the DNA. Across this sample there are 250,000 or so clones, with about nine tenths seen only once. The top ten clonotypes cover more than 1.5% of the sample.

Overall results and qualifications from the work: Clinical and demographic metadata were provided uncurated, with the amount varying by source and participant.

CDR1 and CDR2 are drawn from the germline V gene: MDHEN, SYDVKM. The junction shows trimming of 2 bases on V and 2 bases on J, plus 13 bases between the germline ends. Spanning cysteine to phenylalanine, the CDR3 consists of 15 amino acids. The DNA shown is the 45-base CDR3, in frame from base 1. The sequence was collected from a man in his forties who had recovered from COVID-19. Sequenced input: PBMCs or T cells enriched from blood (not recorded which). The chain joins TRBV28 to TRBJ2-7, and the D gene may be TRBD2, 6 bases matching. The DNA reads as follows: TGTGCCAGCAGTTTAGGCCCCGGGGAGGCCTACGAGCAGTACTTC. This yields the protein CASSLGPGEAYEQYF.